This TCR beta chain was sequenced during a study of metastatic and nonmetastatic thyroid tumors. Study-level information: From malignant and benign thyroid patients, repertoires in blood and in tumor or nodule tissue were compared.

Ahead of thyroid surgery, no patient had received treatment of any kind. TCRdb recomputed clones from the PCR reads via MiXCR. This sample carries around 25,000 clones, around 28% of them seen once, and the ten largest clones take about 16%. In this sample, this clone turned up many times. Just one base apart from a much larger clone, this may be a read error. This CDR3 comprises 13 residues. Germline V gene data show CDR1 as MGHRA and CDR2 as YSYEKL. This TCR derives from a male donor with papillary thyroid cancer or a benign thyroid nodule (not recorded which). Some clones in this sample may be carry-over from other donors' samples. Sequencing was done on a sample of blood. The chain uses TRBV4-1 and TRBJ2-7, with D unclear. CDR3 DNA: TGCGCCAGCGGCCAAGAAGGGACCTACGAGCAGTACTTC. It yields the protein CASGQEGTYEQYF.